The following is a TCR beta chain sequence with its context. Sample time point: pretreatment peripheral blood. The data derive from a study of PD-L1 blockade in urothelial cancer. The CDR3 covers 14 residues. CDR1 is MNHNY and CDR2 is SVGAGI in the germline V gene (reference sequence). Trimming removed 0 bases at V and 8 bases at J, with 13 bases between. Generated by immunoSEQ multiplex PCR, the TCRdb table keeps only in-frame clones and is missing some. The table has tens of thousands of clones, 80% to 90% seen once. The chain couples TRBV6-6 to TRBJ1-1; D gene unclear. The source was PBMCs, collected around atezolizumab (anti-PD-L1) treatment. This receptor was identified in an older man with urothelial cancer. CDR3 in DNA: TGTGCCAGCAGTTACTCGTCCGAGGCATACGAAGCTTTCTTT. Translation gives CASSYSSEAYEAFF.